This T cell receptor (beta chain) was recovered during a study of human T cells and chemical hapten exposure. The wider study: Women made up most patients, who had alopecia areata, totalis or universalis. Regarding the study as a whole: Unchanged with DPC sensitization were TCRs above 1 in 1000 frequency.

Time point denoted: patch test 3, about 24 weeks after DPC sensitization. The treatment: therapeutic diphenylcyclopropenone sensitization with weekly scalp DPC. Alopecia patients between 18 and 70 years old and suitable for DPC were used as donors. This clonotype was seen ten or more times. What it binds is not known. A single record per CDR3 protein comes from TCRdb applying MiXCR to the RACE reads. The table records over 75,000 distinct CDR3 sequences, about 11% of them present only once. The germline CDR1 and CDR2 sequences are MGHDK and SYGVNS. Trimming pared 7 bases from V and 2 bases from J, leaving 8 bases between. The CDR3 length is 13 residues.

Sequences were derived from whole blood, sampled in connection with sensitization to the hapten diphenylcyclopropenone (DPC). The chain couples TRBV25-1 to TRBJ1-4, with D possibly matching TRBD1 (5 bases). The receptor's source is a woman between 25 and 40 years old with alopecia areata. Some clones in this sample may be carry-over from other donors' samples. The CDR3 coding sequence is TGTGCCAGCAACTACAGGACTAATGAAAAACTGTTTTTT. This encodes CASNYRTNEKLFF. The full variable domain, in which reference TRBV25-1 and TRBJ1-4 provide the parts outside the CDR3, is EADIYQTPRYLVIGTGKKITLECSQTMGHDKMYWYQQDPGMELHLIHYSYGVNSTEKGDLSSESTVSRIRTEHFPLTLESARPSHTSQYLCASNYRTNEKLFFGSGTQLSVL.